This T cell receptor beta chain was sequenced in a study of T-cell memory formation after mild COVID-19. The overall study: Most TCR clusters belonged to a single donor.

Germline V CDR1 and CDR2: SGHTA, FQGNSA. The V gene end was trimmed by 1 base and the J gene end by 5 bases; junction bases not matched to a gene: 1. The CDR3 has 13 amino acids. Via MiXCR, TCRdb re-called the 5' RACE reads, giving one row per CDR3 protein. The data hold 65,000 to 95,000 distinct CDR3 sequences, with roughly 13% observed a single time. Findings and caveats of the study: For second-wave clones that peaked at day 37, SARS-CoV-2 specificity went unverified. Clones contracting day 15 to 85 were balanced CD4/CD8; later expanders leaned CD4+.

Many counts were recorded for this clonotype. Its cognate antigen is unknown. This chain uses TRBV7-2 with TRBJ2-5, with 7 bases matching TRBD1. The specimen sequenced was PBMCs or a T cell subset sorted from them (not recorded which). The receptor was derived from a man between 18 and 29 years old who had mild COVID-19 (a few samples of this study predate the infection). Cell type and time point are not known. In nucleotides, the CDR3 is TGTGCCAGCAGCTTAGAGGGGGCGGAGACCCAGTACTTC. It encodes CASSLEGAETQYF.